This TCR beta chain was captured by sequencing in a study of spatial heterogeneity in lung cancer. For the study at large: Sequenced follow-up PBMC samples came a median of around 26 months after resection, where available. Each distinct TCR and UMI combination averaged more than ten appearances in raw reads. Broader study findings: Ubiquitous expanded tumor TCRs showed up in blood more at resection than follow-up.

There are 16 residues in the CDR3. Germline-derived CDR1 and CDR2 are SGHRS and YFSETQ. Deletions cut 1 base from V and 0 bases from J, with 11 bases between. For this clonotype: As yet, its antigen is unknown.

TCR cDNA molecules were tagged individually, and each one carried a unique molecular identifier. TCRdb used MiXCR to reprocess the 5' RACE reads, holding one entry per CDR3 protein. Of roughly 120,000 distinct CDR3 sequences listed, 9.5% to 15% are singletons. The time point denotes: blood at routine non-recurrence follow-up after resection. Without sorting, whole RNA was sequenced from tumor, nontumor lung or frozen PBMC. The chain carries TRBV5-1 and TRBJ2-1, with D possibly being TRBD2 (7 bases). This sequence was found in a male donor with early-stage non-small cell lung cancer. The material sequenced was PBMCs, taken at follow-up. CDR3 sequence: CASSLPGGPSYNEQFF. The CDR3 DNA reads as TGCGCCAGCAGCTTGCCCGGGGGGCCCTCCTACAATGAGCAGTTCTTC.